This T cell receptor beta chain was profiled in a study of tumor-infiltrating lymphocytes in localized non-small cell lung cancer (TCRdb year 2021). A note on the overall study: Several histologies were represented in the cohort, which also included both smokers and never-smokers as well as patients whose samples were collected after neoadjuvant chemotherapy. Each patient contributed resected tumor tissue and uninvolved lung tissue from the same patient, described as non-adjacent to the tumor. The same patients underwent several integrated assays, with TCR sequencing performed together with flow cytometry, multiplex immunofluorescence, RNA-seq, exome sequencing and proteomics. The overall ICON cohort was composed of approximately 150 surgical patients with localized non-small cell lung cancer whose tumors were resected. A total of roughly 51 patients were part of the paired comparison of immunoSEQ T-cell fraction between tumor and uninvolved lung.

TCR sequencing with the immunoSEQ assay provided the T-cell fraction in tumor and uninvolved lung tissue. The study's own analysis went as follows. To analyze survival, patients were divided into a high T-cell fraction group (upper tertile) and a low T-cell fraction group (lower two tertiles), and the two groups were compared using a log-rank test. A signed-rank test was used to test paired tumor versus uninvolved lung differences in T-cell fraction. Entries here come from immuneACCESS through TCRdb and include only in-frame sequences with V and J called. Some clones fail to appear in such tables; in the studies checked, an unresolved V gene covers under half of the shortfall, and the cause of the remainder is unknown. The DNA gave D and trimming, while V, J and clone size come from that table. For this sample there are over 14,000 clones; around 82% appear just once. The top ten constitute 15% to 20% of the sample.

Deletion took 10 bases off V and 0 bases off J, with a span of 9 bases between the germline ends. Including the terminal cysteine and phenylalanine, the CDR3 comprises 12 residues. The DNA shown is the 36-base CDR3, in frame from base 1. Looking up the germline V gene (reference sequence) yields CDR1 MNHEY and CDR2 SMNVEV. With regard to this clone: This clone's antigen is unknown. Base qualities are missing; no much larger clone stands one base away.

Patient enrollment in ICON started in early 2016, and the final patient was enrolled in the second half of 2018. Fresh tumor and matched uninvolved tissue for in-depth immune analyses, including TCR sequencing, were collected from a subcohort of around 80 patients. TCR sequencing was performed on DNA isolated from bulk tissue, without cell sorting. Overall study outcomes, separate from this receptor: Because different assays used different pieces of the same tissue, intratumor heterogeneity could not be separated from technical variation. Consistent with immunofluorescence CD3 counts, TCRbeta sequencing supported greater T cell infiltration in tumors than in uninvolved lung tissue. Tumor T-cell fraction from TCR sequencing was not associated with recurrence-free survival (p = 0.61). Since assay coverage differed from patient to patient depending on how much tissue was available, TCR sequencing was done for only a subset of the cohort. No difference in TCR-derived T-cell fraction was observed between the flow cytometry-defined immunotypes IM1 (good prognosis) and IM2 (poor prognosis).

This TCR came from a human donor with non-small cell lung cancer. Input material: lung tumor tissue. This receptor chain uses TRBV27 and TRBJ1-1, with no confidently assigned D gene. The DNA reads as follows: TGTGCCACCAAAAGTCTGAACACTGAAGCTTTCTTT. It is translated as CATKSLNTEAFF.